The sequence of this T cell receptor beta chain was determined in a study of early T cells in non-severe SARS-CoV-2 infection. The V gene end was trimmed by 4 bases and the J gene end by 8 bases; junction bases not matched to a gene: 5. The CDR3 length is 14 residues. Germline V gene lookup returns CDR1 MNHEY and CDR2 SMNVEV (reference sequence). MiXCR, applied by TCRdb to the 5' RACE reads, yields one record per CDR3 protein. This table has around 44,000 distinct CDR3 sequences, around a tenth appearing once. This clonotype was found a few times. The sequence was collected from an adult who was a healthcare worker with PCR-confirmed SARS-CoV-2 infection or an uninfected control (not recorded which). J is TRBJ2-1 and V is TRBV27, with 10 positions matching TRBD2. The sample taken for sequencing was whole blood. CDR3 region: CASSSAGTSDEQFF. In DNA form, the CDR3 reads TGTGCCAGCAGTTCCGCCGGGACTAGCGATGAGCAGTTCTTC.